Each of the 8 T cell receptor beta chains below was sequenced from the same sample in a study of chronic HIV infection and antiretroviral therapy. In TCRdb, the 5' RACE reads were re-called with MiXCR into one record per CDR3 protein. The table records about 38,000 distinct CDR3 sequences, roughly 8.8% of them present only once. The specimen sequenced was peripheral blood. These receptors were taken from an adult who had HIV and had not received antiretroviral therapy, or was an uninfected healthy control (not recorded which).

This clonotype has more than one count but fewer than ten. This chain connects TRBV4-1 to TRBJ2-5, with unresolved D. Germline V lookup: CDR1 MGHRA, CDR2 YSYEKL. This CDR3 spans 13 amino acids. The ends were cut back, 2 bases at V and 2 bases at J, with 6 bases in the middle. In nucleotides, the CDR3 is TGCGCCAGCAGCCAAATACCACAAGAGACCCAGTACTTC. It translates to CASSQIPQETQYF.

The CDR3 nucleotides read TGTGCCAGTATGTTGGCAGGGGGTCCCTTTAGCACTGAAGCTTTCTTT. It is translated as CASMLAGGPFSTEAFF. This chain connects TRBV19 to TRBJ1-1; 7 bases are shared with TRBD1. Looked up from germline, CDR1 is LNHDA and CDR2 is SQIVND (reference sequence). The CDR3 has 16 amino acids. V shed 7 bases and J 4 bases; nucleotides not matched to a gene: 15.

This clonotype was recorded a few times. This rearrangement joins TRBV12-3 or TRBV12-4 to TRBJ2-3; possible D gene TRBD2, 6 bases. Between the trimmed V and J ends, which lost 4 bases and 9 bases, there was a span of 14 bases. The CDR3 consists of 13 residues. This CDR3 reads CASSSGLTITQYF. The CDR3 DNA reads TGTGCCAGCAGTTCGGGACTTACCATCACGCAGTATTTT.

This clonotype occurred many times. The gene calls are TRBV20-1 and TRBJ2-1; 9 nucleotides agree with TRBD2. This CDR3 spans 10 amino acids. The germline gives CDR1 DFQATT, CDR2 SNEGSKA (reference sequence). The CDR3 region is CAGGANEQFF. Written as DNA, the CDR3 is TGCGCGGGAGGGGCCAATGAGCAGTTCTTC.

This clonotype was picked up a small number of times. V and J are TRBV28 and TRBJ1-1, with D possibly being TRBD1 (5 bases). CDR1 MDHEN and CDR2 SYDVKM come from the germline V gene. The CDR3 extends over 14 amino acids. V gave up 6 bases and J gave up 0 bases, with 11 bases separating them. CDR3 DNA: TGTGCCAGCAGAAAGCCGACAGTGAACACTGAAGCTTTCTTT. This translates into CASRKPTVNTEAFF.

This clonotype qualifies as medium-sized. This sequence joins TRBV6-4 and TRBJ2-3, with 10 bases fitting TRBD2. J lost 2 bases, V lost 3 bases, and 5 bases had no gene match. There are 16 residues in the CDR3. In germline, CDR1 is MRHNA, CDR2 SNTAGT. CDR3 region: CASSETAGGITDTQYF. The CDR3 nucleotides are TGTGCCAGCAGTGAAACAGCGGGAGGGATCACAGATACGCAGTATTTT.

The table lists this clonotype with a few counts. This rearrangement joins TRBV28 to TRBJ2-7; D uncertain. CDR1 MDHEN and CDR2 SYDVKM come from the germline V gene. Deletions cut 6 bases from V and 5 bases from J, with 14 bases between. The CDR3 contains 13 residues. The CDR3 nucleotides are TGTGCCAGCAGGCTAGGTTCCGGCGACGAGCAGTACTTC. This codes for CASRLGSGDEQYF.

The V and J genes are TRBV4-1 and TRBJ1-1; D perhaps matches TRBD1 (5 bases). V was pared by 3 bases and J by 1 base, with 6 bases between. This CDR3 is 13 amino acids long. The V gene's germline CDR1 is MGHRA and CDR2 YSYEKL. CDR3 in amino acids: CASSHTGNTEAFF. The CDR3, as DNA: TGCGCCAGCAGCCACACAGGGAACACTGAAGCTTTCTTT.